The following is a TCR beta chain sequence with its context. Its antigen is still unknown. Since a much larger clone is just one base distant, this may be a read error. Patients were excluded because of uncontrolled infection, other autoimmune disease, pregnancy or lactation. The data originate from a study of T cells in Graves' hyperthyroidism and ophthalmopathy. General study findings and limits: Separation of ophthalmopathy from stable hyperthyroidism was achieved by a 13 V-J model.

RNA transcripts were the template for amplifying TCR beta CDR3 regions. HTBI primers drove first-round RT-PCR of the TCR CDR3. TCRdb processed the multiplex PCR reads anew with MiXCR; each CDR3 protein has one entry. The sample contains roughly 500,000 distinct CDR3 sequences, about 45% of which appear only once. V gave up 0 bases and J gave up 3 bases; unmatched junction bases: 9. This CDR3 comprises 17 residues. In germline, CDR1 is MGHRA, CDR2 YSYEKL. The V and J genes are TRBV4-1 and TRBJ1-1; TRBD1 matches at 8 bases. Sequenced input: peripheral blood or thyroid tissue (not recorded which). The clonotype was recovered from an adult woman with Graves' disease, either hyperthyroidism or ophthalmopathy (not recorded which). The CDR3 DNA reads as TGCGCCAGCAGCCAAGATTATCGACAGGGGTGGTACACTGAAGCTTTCTTT. Amino acid sequence: CASSQDYRQGWYTEAFF.